These 19 T cell receptor beta chains were sequenced from one sample in a study of shared clonotypes between healthy human individuals. Produced via immunoSEQ multiplex PCR; TCRdb's table is partial and in-frame only. The top ten hold 0.14% of the sample, which has about 2.4 million clones, more than 80% seen once. The specimen was naive CD4+ T cells sorted from blood. The subset denotes: CD45RA+ positively selected. The receptors originated from a man aged 18 to 29 in good health.

The chain is built from TRBV5-1 and TRBJ1-1; TRBD1 matches at 7 bases. Trimming took 0 bases from V and 1 from J; bases not matched to a gene: 6. The CDR3 is 16 amino acids. Per the germline V gene, CDR1 is SGHRS and CDR2 is YFSETQ. The CDR3 bases are TGCGCCAGCAGCTTGGAAGGGGGCGCGGGGAACACTGAAGCTTTCTTT. This encodes CASSLEGGAGNTEAFF. Based on the CDR3 plus reference TRBV5-1 and TRBJ1-1, the full variable domain is KAGVTQTPRYLIKTRGQQVTLSCSPISGHRSVSWYQQTPGQGLQFLFEYFSETQRNKGNFPGRFSGRQFSNSRSEMNVSTLELGDSALYLCASSLEGGAGNTEAFFGQGTRLTVV.

The chain uses TRBV6-5 and TRBJ2-7; 7 bases agree with TRBD2. Germline V lookup: CDR1 MNHEY, CDR2 SVGAGI. J lost 6 bases, V lost 6 bases, and 11 bases had no gene match. This CDR3 has 14 amino acids. The CDR3 coding sequence is TGTGCCAGCAGCAGGACGGGGGGACCTCCCGAGCAGTACTTC. Its protein product is CASSRTGGPPEQYF.

Details on this clone: The junction departs from germline at one end; a sequencing error may be responsible. This sequence joins TRBV7-7 and TRBJ2-2, with TRBD2 matching 9 bases. The germline V gene has CDR1 SSHAT and CDR2 FNYEAQ (reference sequence). This CDR3 region has 15 residues. CDR3 bases: TGTGCTAGCAGCTTAGGCGGGGGGGCTCCCGGGGAGCTGTTTTTT. Translation: CASSLGGGAPGELFF.

This chain uses TRBV2 with TRBJ1-6; D remains ambiguous. CDR3 length: 13 amino acids. Germline V gene sequence: CDR1 SNHLY, CDR2 FYNNEI. Trimming took 4 bases from V and 5 from J, leaving 6 bases between them. The CDR3 DNA is TGTGCCAGCAGTGTCAGTAATAATTCACCCCTCCACTTT. It is translated as CASSVSNNSPLHF.

This clone occurred once. CDR3 coding DNA: TGCGCCAGCAGCCAAGCGTCTAGGGGGCCTGGGGAGCTGTTTTTT. It is translated as CASSQASRGPGELFF. The rearrangement links TRBV4-1 to TRBJ2-2, with 7 nucleotides matching TRBD1. CDR1 and CDR2 (germline): MGHRA, YSYEKL. CDR3 length equals 15 residues. V was pared by 1 base and J by 8 bases, with 7 bases of the junction left unmatched.

The chain joins TRBV19 to TRBJ1-4; TRBD1 aligns across 8 bases. Trimming removed 6 bases from V and 7 bases from J; junction bases left unmatched: 13. This CDR3 spans 16 amino acids. Germline CDR1 and CDR2: LNHDA and SQIVND (reference sequence). The CDR3 sequence: CASRPLGQGHIEKLFF. The DNA of the CDR3 is TGTGCCAGTAGGCCCCTCGGACAGGGTCATATTGAAAAACTGTTTTTT.

The genes are TRBV2 and TRBJ1-1, with 10 bases lining up with TRBD1. After removal of 6 bases from V and 4 bases from J, the junction contained 11 bases not matched to a gene. Germline V gives CDR1 SNHLY, CDR2 FYNNEI. The CDR3 loop spans 16 amino acids. The CDR3: CASSPDRGQRGTEAFF. In nucleotides, the CDR3 is TGTGCCAGCAGCCCCGACAGGGGGCAGAGGGGCACTGAAGCTTTCTTT.

The chain links TRBV7-9 to TRBJ1-1; D not certain. The CDR3 has 13 amino acids. Trimming removed 2 bases from V and 6 bases from J, with 10 bases in between. Germline assignment: CDR1 SEHNR and CDR2 FQNEAQ (reference sequence). In DNA, the CDR3 is TGTGCCAGCAGCTTAAGTCCGGCCCCTGAAGCTTTCTTT. Encoded protein: CASSLSPAPEAFF.

This chain uses TRBV9 with TRBJ2-3; D gene ambiguous. This CDR3 is built from 15 residues. The V end was cut by 3 bases, the J end by 0 bases, with 11 bases between. Germline loops: CDR1 SGDLS, CDR2 YYNGEE. CDR3: CASSALSPSTDTQYF. CDR3 nucleotide sequence: TGTGCCAGCAGCGCCCTCTCCCCCAGCACAGATACGCAGTATTTT.

This clone was seen a single time. This chain links TRBV4-3 with TRBJ2-7; TRBD2 matches at 9 bases. Trimming at V came to 0 bases and at J to 3 bases, leaving 6 bases not matched to a gene. This CDR3 spans 16 amino acids. CDR1 LGHNA and CDR2 YSLEER come from the germline V gene. In DNA form, the CDR3 reads TGCGCCAGCAGCCAAGATAGGTCTAGCGGGGTCTACGAGCAGTACTTC. Its protein product is CASSQDRSSGVYEQYF.

The V gene is TRBV9, the J gene TRBJ2-7; 8 nucleotides line up with TRBD2. J gave up 6 bases and V 4 bases, and 6 bases lay outside the gene matches. CDR3 length equals 13 residues. In germline, CDR1 is SGDLS, CDR2 YYNGEE. The CDR3 region has the DNA TGTGCCAGCAGCCTAACCGCGGGGGGCGAGCAGTACTTC. Its protein is CASSLTAGGEQYF.

This chain uses TRBV11-2 with TRBJ2-7, with 9 positions matching TRBD1. The V gene end was trimmed by 4 bases and the J gene end by 3 bases; junction bases not matched to a gene: 4. The CDR3 has 14 residues. From germline, CDR1 is SGHAT and CDR2 FQNNGV. This CDR3 is CASSSPTGGYEQYF. CDR3 nucleotides: TGTGCCAGCAGCTCCCCGACAGGGGGCTACGAGCAGTACTTC.

The gene calls are TRBV30 and TRBJ2-3, with TRBD1 matching 7 bases. Germline assignment: CDR1 GTSNPN and CDR2 SVGIG (reference sequence). The CDR3 runs 12 residues. J was trimmed by 6 bases and V by 5 bases; bases with no gene match: 5. CDR3: CAWGDRIDTQYF. The CDR3 bases are TGTGCCTGGGGGGACAGAATTGATACGCAGTATTTT.

V gene TRBV5-1 combines with J gene TRBJ2-7; maybe TRBD1 (5 bases). This CDR3 is built from 13 residues. Germline V gives CDR1 SGHRS, CDR2 YFSETQ. Trimming took off 3 bases at V and 5 bases at J, with 12 bases between the two ends. DNA for the CDR3: TGCGCCAGCAGCTCCCAGGGCGTGGACGAGCAGTACTTC. It encodes CASSSQGVDEQYF.

The chain employs TRBV10-3 and TRBJ2-7, with D tentatively TRBD1 (6 bases). This CDR3 region has 12 residues. Germline V lookup: CDR1 ENHRY, CDR2 SYGVKD. V gave up 9 bases and J gave up 5 bases, with 14 bases separating them. DNA for the CDR3: TGTGCCATTCAGGGACATACCCACGAGCAGTACTTC. This codes for CAIQGHTHEQYF.

J is TRBJ2-6 and V is TRBV6-6; D gene uncertain. Germline V gene sequence: CDR1 MNHNY, CDR2 SVGAGI (reference sequence). This CDR3 has 13 residues. With 6 bases removed from V and 0 bases from J, the gap between germline ends came to 3 bases. DNA of the CDR3: TGTGCCAGCAGAGACTCTGGGGCCAACGTCCTGACTTTC. As protein: CASRDSGANVLTF.

The V gene is TRBV5-1, the J gene TRBJ2-1; D is unclear. Germline V lookup: CDR1 SGHRS, CDR2 YFSETQ. V was pared by 0 bases and J by 15 bases, with 16 bases between. This CDR3 region has 13 residues. The CDR3 nucleotides read TGCGCCAGCAGCTTGGCTGGACGGTCCAATTGGTTCTTC. Amino acids: CASSLAGRSNWFF.

This CDR3 reads CASSQGAGYGYTF. The DNA for the CDR3 is TGTGCCAGCTCACAGGGGGCTGGTTATGGCTACACCTTC. The V call is TRBV18, the J call TRBJ1-2; 7 bases map to TRBD1. Germline CDR1 KGHSH, CDR2 LQKENI. This CDR3 spans 13 amino acids. V shed 4 bases and J 5 bases; nucleotides not matched to a gene: 4.

The CDR3 reads CASSPSDWGGKNEQFF. The CDR3 nucleotides are TGCGCCAGCAGCCCTTCCGACTGGGGGGGTAAGAATGAGCAGTTCTTC. The chain recombines TRBV5-1 with TRBJ2-1, with 7 bases aligning to TRBD2. Losses at the gene ends were 4 bases for V and 7 bases for J; bases not matched to a gene: 14. This CDR3 has 16 residues. Germline V gives CDR1 SGHRS, CDR2 YFSETQ.